The rows below give T cell receptor beta chains drawn from one sample of a study of T cell repertoires in cytomegalovirus infection. MiXCR, run by TCRdb on the reads, gives a single entry per CDR3 protein. Counted here are approximately 500,000 distinct CDR3 sequences, about 10% occurring once; the ten biggest clones make up 10%. Source material: PBMCs. These receptors came from a human donor in good health (CMV status not recorded). Some clones in this sample may be carry-over from other donors' samples. The CDR3 runs from the conserved cysteine through the conserved F or W. D genes are given only for firm matches. The size entry is marked missing in some rows and otherwise reads once, few, many or a size class.

D: TRBD1; V: TRBV7-2; size: many; J: TRBJ1-1; DNA: TGTGCCAGCACGGGGACAGGGTCTTTATCCACTGAAGCTTTCTTT; CDR3: CASTGTGSLSTEAFF
D: TRBD1; V: TRBV7-3; size: many; J: TRBJ2-5; DNA: TGTGCCAGCAGCTCACAACAGGGGTCAGAGACCCAGTACTTC; CDR3: CASSSQQGSETQYF
D: TRBD1; V: TRBV4-2; size: few; J: TRBJ1-2; DNA: TGTGCCAGCAGCCAAGTTCCTACCAGGGGGCATGGGGGCTACACCTTC; CDR3: CASSQVPTRGHGGYTF
D: TRBD1; V: TRBV20-1; size: .; J: TRBJ1-1; DNA: TGCAGTGCTAGGGGGACAGGGGGCCCGCTGAAGGCTTTCTTT; CDR3: CSARGTGGPLKAFF
D: TRBD2; V: TRBV12-3/TRBV12-4; size: many; J: TRBJ2-7; DNA: TGTGCCAGCAGTATTAGCGGGAGGAGCTACGAGCAGTACTTC; CDR3: CASSISGRSYEQYF
D: TRBD1; V: TRBV6-5; size: many; J: TRBJ2-1; DNA: TGTGCCAGCATGACCGGACAGGGCTATGAGCAGTTCTTC; CDR3: CASMTGQGYEQFF
D: .; V: TRBV4-2; size: .; J: TRBJ2-1; DNA: TGTGCCAGCAGCCAAGAGAACCGAGATGAGCAGTTCTTC; CDR3: CASSQENRDEQFF
D: .; V: TRBV7-2; size: many; J: TRBJ2-2; DNA: TGTGCCAGCAGCGGGGAGCTGTTTTTT; CDR3: CASSGELFF
D: .; V: TRBV12-3/TRBV12-4; size: many; J: TRBJ1-5; DNA: TGTGCCAGCCGGGAGCGGACCCGACAGCCCCAGCATTTT; CDR3: CASRERTRQPQHF
D: TRBD2; V: TRBV7-3; size: many; J: TRBJ2-1; DNA: TGTGCCAGCAGCTTAGGGCTAGCGGGAAACGAGCAGTTCTTC; CDR3: CASSLGLAGNEQFF
D: .; V: TRBV14; size: many; J: TRBJ1-1; DNA: TGTGCCAGCAGCCAAGATATGGACAGAAGCACTGAAGCTTTCTTT; CDR3: CASSQDMDRSTEAFF
D: .; V: TRBV2; size: many; J: TRBJ1-3; DNA: TGTGCCAGCCGGAACAGCCAGGTTGGCAGCTCTGGAAACACCATATATTTT; CDR3: CASRNSQVGSSGNTIYF
D: .; V: TRBV7-9; size: many; J: TRBJ2-2; DNA: TGTGCCAGCAGATCGTCAGGGTCTTCGGGCACCGGGGAGCTGTTTTTT; CDR3: CASRSSGSSGTGELFF
D: .; V: TRBV6-2/TRBV6-3; size: many; J: TRBJ2-7; DNA: TGTGCCAGCAGTTGGAACATAGCGGCTCTAAGCTCCTACGAGCAGTACTTC; CDR3: CASSWNIAALSSYEQYF
D: .; V: TRBV11-2; size: .; J: TRBJ2-7; DNA: TGTGCCAGCAGCTTATCATCTACCCGGGAGACCGAGCAGTACTTC; CDR3: CASSLSSTRETEQYF
D: .; V: TRBV12-5; size: .; J: TRBJ2-5; DNA: TGTGCTAGTGTTCATTCGGAGCAAGAGACCCAGTACTTC; CDR3: CASVHSEQETQYF
D: .; V: TRBV15; size: many; J: TRBJ2-5; DNA: TGTGCCACCAGCAGAGAACCGGGGGAGGAGACCCAGTACTTC; CDR3: CATSREPGEETQYF
D: .; V: TRBV3-1; size: .; J: TRBJ1-1; DNA: TGTGCCAGCAGCGCACAGGGTGGTGGAGCTTTCTTT; CDR3: CASSAQGGGAFF
D: TRBD2; V: TRBV7-2; size: many; J: TRBJ2-1; DNA: TGTGCCAGCAGCTCTAGCGGGATCAATGAGCAGTTCTTC; CDR3: CASSSSGINEQFF
D: .; V: TRBV3-1; size: few; J: TRBJ1-1; DNA: TGTGCCAGCAGTCTCAACACAGGGCCACTGAACACTGAAGCTTTCTTT; CDR3: CASSLNTGPLNTEAFF
D: .; V: TRBV19; size: many; J: TRBJ2-6; DNA: TGTGCCAGTAGTACCTCTGGGGCCAACGTCCTGACTTTC; CDR3: CASSTSGANVLTF
D: .; V: TRBV19; size: many; J: TRBJ1-2; DNA: TGTGCCAGTAGTGGACTCAGGGTAGACGGCTACACCTTC; CDR3: CASSGLRVDGYTF
D: .; V: TRBV15; size: .; J: TRBJ1-1; DNA: TGTGCCACCAGCAGAGAACGGGAGTCCTTTATGAACACTGAAGCTTTCTTT; CDR3: CATSRERESFMNTEAFF
D: .; V: TRBV18; size: few; J: TRBJ2-2; DNA: TGTGCCAGCTCACCAGAGAGGAACACCGGGGAGCTGTTTTTT; CDR3: CASSPERNTGELFF
D: .; V: TRBV27; size: many; J: TRBJ2-1; DNA: TGTGCCAGCAGCCCCGGAGGGCAAAACTACAATGAGCAGTTCTTC; CDR3: CASSPGGQNYNEQFF
D: .; V: TRBV6-5; size: many; J: TRBJ1-5; DNA: TGTGCCAGCAGCCGCACAGGGAGGCGCAATCAGCCCCAGCATTTT; CDR3: CASSRTGRRNQPQHF
D: TRBD1; V: TRBV5-6; size: few; J: TRBJ1-1; DNA: TGTGCCAGCAGTTTTTACAGGGGGCCCACTGAAGCTTTCTTT; CDR3: CASSFYRGPTEAFF
D: .; V: TRBV28; size: .; J: TRBJ1-6; DNA: TGTGCCAGCAGTCCCCTACGGTCCTATAATTCACCCCTCCACTTT; CDR3: CASSPLRSYNSPLHF
D: TRBD1; V: TRBV13; size: once; J: TRBJ2-7; DNA: TGTGCCAGCAGCTTAGCCTGGACAGGGGGCGACTACGAGCAGTACTTC; CDR3: CASSLAWTGGDYEQYF
D: .; V: TRBV9; size: few; J: TRBJ2-1; DNA: TGTGCCAGCAGCGTAGAGGGGGTCAATGAGCAGTTCTTC; CDR3: CASSVEGVNEQFF
D: TRBD1; V: TRBV12-3/TRBV12-4; size: many; J: TRBJ2-7; DNA: TGTGCCAGCAGTTCCCCGGCGGACAGGGGGAGGACCGAGCAGTACTTC; CDR3: CASSSPADRGRTEQYF
D: .; V: TRBV2; size: many; J: TRBJ2-2; DNA: TGTGCCACCAGGCCGGGCCTCACCGGGGAGCTGTTTTTT; CDR3: CATRPGLTGELFF
D: .; V: TRBV7-2; size: many; J: TRBJ1-2; DNA: TGTGCCAGCAGCCCCATGAGAGGGGGGTATGGCTACACCTTC; CDR3: CASSPMRGGYGYTF
D: TRBD1; V: TRBV10-3; size: many; J: TRBJ1-2; DNA: TGTGCCATCAGTCGGCGACCGGACAGGGTCGACTATGGCTACACCTTC; CDR3: CAISRRPDRVDYGYTF
D: TRBD1; V: TRBV20-1; size: few; J: TRBJ2-1; DNA: TGCAGTGCCCCGGACAGGGGGAAGGGTGAGCAGTTCTTC; CDR3: CSAPDRGKGEQFF
D: .; V: TRBV19; size: few; J: TRBJ1-2; DNA: TGTGCCAGTAGCCAAGGGAGGAACTATGGCTACACCTTC; CDR3: CASSQGRNYGYTF
D: TRBD2; V: TRBV5-1; size: few; J: TRBJ2-1; DNA: TGCGCCAGCAGCTTGGCCCCGGGACTAGCGGGGGCTTACAATGAGCAGTTCTTC; CDR3: CASSLAPGLAGAYNEQFF
D: .; V: TRBV23-1; size: few; J: TRBJ2-5; DNA: TGCGCCAGCAGTCAGCGGGGAAACCAAGAGACCCAGTACTTC; CDR3: CASSQRGNQETQYF
D: TRBD2; V: TRBV5-1; size: .; J: TRBJ2-2; DNA: TGCGCCAGCAGCTTTGGAGCGGGAGACAGCACCGGGGAGCTGTTTTTT; CDR3: CASSFGAGDSTGELFF
D: .; V: TRBV19; size: many; J: TRBJ2-2; DNA: TGTGCCAGTAGTCGGGGGGCGCAGGGCGGGGAGCTGTTTTTT; CDR3: CASSRGAQGGELFF
D: TRBD2; V: TRBV7-8; size: many; J: TRBJ2-3; DNA: TGTGCCAGCAGCACTCGACTAGCGGGACTCACAGATACGCAGTATTTT; CDR3: CASSTRLAGLTDTQYF
D: .; V: TRBV19; size: .; J: TRBJ2-6; DNA: TGTGCCAGTGTGCCCGGGGGCTCTGGGGCCAACGTCCTGACTTTC; CDR3: CASVPGGSGANVLTF
D: .; V: TRBV12-5; size: many; J: TRBJ2-7; DNA: TGTGCTAGTGGTGGGTCTGCGGGCGAGCAGTACTTC; CDR3: CASGGSAGEQYF
D: .; V: TRBV20-1; size: few; J: TRBJ2-4; DNA: TGCAGTGTTACCCGGGCGGGACCGGCCAAAAACATTCAGTACTTC; CDR3: CSVTRAGPAKNIQYF
D: .; V: TRBV25-1; size: few; J: TRBJ2-7; DNA: TGTGCCAGCGCCGACTACGAGCAGTACTTC; CDR3: CASADYEQYF
D: .; V: TRBV7-2; size: many; J: TRBJ1-3; DNA: TGTGCCAGCAGCTTCGGGGGGGGCGGAAACACCATATATTTT; CDR3: CASSFGGGGNTIYF
D: .; V: TRBV6-5; size: .; J: TRBJ2-7; DNA: TGTGCCAGCAGTAGACTCCGGGACAACTACGAGCAGTACTTC; CDR3: CASSRLRDNYEQYF
D: .; V: TRBV7-8; size: many; J: TRBJ1-1; DNA: TGTGCCAGCGGTATTCAATTTAGCGGGTGGGACACTGAAGCTTTCTTT; CDR3: CASGIQFSGWDTEAFF
D: .; V: TRBV28; size: few; J: TRBJ2-7; DNA: TGTGCCAGCAGTTTAGGGCAGGGTCGCCACGAGCAGTACTTC; CDR3: CASSLGQGRHEQYF
D: TRBD1; V: TRBV28; size: many; J: TRBJ1-1; DNA: TGTGCCAGCAGTTCCTCGGACAGGGGGGGTGTTGAAGCTTTCTTT; CDR3: CASSSSDRGGVEAFF
D: .; V: TRBV28; size: few; J: TRBJ1-1; DNA: TGTGCCAGCAGGGGGGCTCGGGGCACTGAAGCTTTCTTT; CDR3: CASRGARGTEAFF
D: TRBD1; V: TRBV18; size: .; J: TRBJ1-1; DNA: TGTGCCAGCTCACCACCGGGGGCAGGGGGCGCAGGCACTGAAGCTTTCTTT; CDR3: CASSPPGAGGAGTEAFF
D: .; V: TRBV2; size: many; J: TRBJ1-5; DNA: TGTGCCAGCAGTGGGGGGGATCAGCCCCAGCATTTT; CDR3: CASSGGDQPQHF
D: .; V: TRBV20-1; size: .; J: TRBJ2-7; DNA: TGCAGTGCCCCATCATGGTACGAGCAGTACTTC; CDR3: CSAPSWYEQYF
D: TRBD1; V: TRBV6-2/TRBV6-3; size: many; J: TRBJ2-5; DNA: TGTGCCAGCAGTTACGGACAGGAGTACCAAGAGACCCAGTACTTC; CDR3: CASSYGQEYQETQYF
D: TRBD1; V: TRBV5-1; size: .; J: TRBJ2-5; DNA: TGCGCCAGCAGCCCCGAACAGGGGGAAGAGACCCAGTACTTC; CDR3: CASSPEQGEETQYF
D: .; V: TRBV7-9; size: .; J: TRBJ2-2; DNA: TGTGCCAGCAGCTTAGCTCGTACGACCGCTTTGACCGGGGAGCTGTTTTTT; CDR3: CASSLARTTALTGELFF
D: .; V: TRBV5-1; size: many; J: TRBJ2-5; DNA: TGCGCCAGCAGCTCCGGGGAAAGTGGGGAGACCCAGTACTTC; CDR3: CASSSGESGETQYF
D: .; V: TRBV19; size: many; J: TRBJ1-5; DNA: TGTGCCAGTAGTTCAATAGTATCGGTCAGCAATCAGCCCCAGCATTTT; CDR3: CASSSIVSVSNQPQHF